Following are 21 T cell receptor beta chains from one sample sequenced in a study of blood T cell repertoires in COVID-19. The table came from immunoSEQ multiplex PCR; TCRdb's copy has only in-frame clones and leaves some out. The sample holds more than 70,000 clones; roughly 77% are singletons and the top ten take approximately 22%. Sequenced input: peripheral blood. Source of these receptors: a human donor in a cohort sampled during active COVID-19.

The chain joins TRBV6-1 to TRBJ2-1, with TRBD2 matching 12 bases. V trimming: 2 bases; J trimming: 8 bases; junction bases outside the gene matches: 4. The length of the CDR3 is 15 residues. Germline values: CDR1 MNHNS, CDR2 SASEGT. CDR3 region: CASSETLAGGDEQFF. Written as DNA, the CDR3 is TGTGCCAGCAGTGAAACGCTAGCGGGGGGGGATGAGCAGTTCTTC.

This sequence joins TRBV2 and TRBJ2-3, with TRBD2 identical over 7 bases. The CDR3 consists of 14 residues. In germline, CDR1 is SNHLY, CDR2 FYNNEI. V lost 8 bases, J lost 4 bases, and 9 bases stayed unmatched. The CDR3 loop is CASFLASGPDTQYF. The CDR3 DNA reads as TGTGCCAGCTTTCTGGCTAGCGGACCAGATACGCAGTATTTT.

The chain combines TRBV11-2 with TRBJ2-1, with D possibly being TRBD2 (7 bases). This CDR3 is built from 19 residues. V was pared by 2 bases and J by 4 bases, with 24 bases between. In germline, CDR1 is SGHAT, CDR2 FQNNGV. The CDR3 spells CASSLIRGSGGPSYNEQFF. The CDR3 nucleotides are TGTGCCAGCAGCTTAATCAGGGGATCGGGGGGACCCTCTTACAATGAGCAGTTCTTC.

The rearrangement uses TRBV6-4 and TRBJ1-2; a weak D match, TRBD1 (5 bases). CDR1 is MRHNA, CDR2 SNTAGT, per germline. This CDR3 has 14 residues. V was pared by 3 bases and J by 3 bases, with 11 bases between. CDR3 sequence: CASSEIWGDYGYTF. In nucleotides, the CDR3 is TGTGCCAGCAGTGAAATATGGGGGGACTATGGCTACACCTTC.

This clone was picked up a small number of times. The CDR3 region is CASSFGGSYEQYF. The CDR3 nucleotides are TGTGCCAGCAGTTTCGGGGGCTCCTACGAGCAGTACTTC. This chain links TRBV27 with TRBJ2-7, with D possibly being TRBD2 (6 bases). From germline, CDR1 is MNHEY and CDR2 SMNVEV (reference sequence). V lost 3 bases and J lost 0, with 6 bases in between. This CDR3 spans 13 amino acids.

This chain joins TRBV11-2 and TRBJ2-7; 12 bases are shared with TRBD2. Per germline, CDR1 SGHAT and CDR2 FQNNGV. J lost 2 bases, V lost 4 bases, and 3 bases had no gene match. This CDR3 region has 15 residues. The CDR3 region has the DNA TGTGCCAGCAGCTCCGGGACTAGCGGGCCCTACGAGCAGTACTTC. It is translated as CASSSGTSGPYEQYF.

This chain uses TRBV6-1 with TRBJ2-7; 10 nucleotides line up with TRBD1. CDR3 size: 18 residues. With V trimmed by 4 bases and J by 4 bases, 16 bases remained unmatched. Germline V CDR1 and CDR2: MNHNS, SASEGT. The CDR3 protein is CASSGGVTGGLHTYEQYF. CDR3 coding DNA: TGTGCCAGCAGTGGAGGGGTGACAGGGGGCCTACACACGTACGAGCAGTACTTC.

The chain uses TRBV7-8 and TRBJ2-3; 7 bases match TRBD2. Per germline, CDR1 SGHVS and CDR2 FQNEAQ. The CDR3 sequence is 15 residues long. With 3 bases clipped from V and 4 bases from J, the junction kept 7 bases outside the gene matches. The CDR3 here is CASSLFSGQADTQYF. The CDR3 DNA reads as TGTGCCAGCAGCTTGTTTAGCGGGCAGGCAGATACGCAGTATTTT.

The J gene is TRBJ1-1, the V gene TRBV7-3; 9 nucleotides line up with TRBD1. Germline CDR1 reads SGHTA; CDR2 reads FQGTGA. The CDR3 totals 14 residues. The J segment lost 4 bases and the V segment lost 5 bases, leaving 5 bases of the junction unmatched. The CDR3: CASSLHRGLTEAFF. CDR3 in DNA: TGTGCCAGCAGCCTACACAGGGGGCTCACTGAAGCTTTCTTT.

The gene calls are TRBV14 and TRBJ2-3, with 7 nucleotides matching TRBD2. The CDR3 covers 15 residues. The V gene end was trimmed by 2 bases and the J gene end by 2 bases; junction bases not matched to a gene: 4. From germline, CDR1 is SGHDN and CDR2 FVKESK. The CDR3 reads CASSQQGDYTDTQYF. As DNA, the CDR3 is TGTGCCAGCAGCCAACAAGGGGACTACACAGATACGCAGTATTTT.

This clone was seen a handful of times. The chain is built from TRBV7-2 and TRBJ2-5; 7 bases line up with TRBD2. The V and J ends lost 5 bases and 4 bases, in that order; junction bases with no gene match: 13. This CDR3 is built from 16 residues. In germline, CDR1 is SGHTA, CDR2 FQGNSA. For the CDR3, the DNA is TGTGCCAGCAGCCCCGGGGTAGCGGGTCCGAGAGAGACCCAGTACTTC. Translating it yields CASSPGVAGPRETQYF. The full variable domain, rest sourced from reference TRBV7-2 and TRBJ2-5, is GAGVSQSPSNKVTEKGKDVELRCDPISGHTALYWYRQSLGQGLEFLIYFQGNSAPDKSGLPSDRFSAERTGGSVSTLTIQRTQQEDSAVYLCASSPGVAGPRETQYFGPGTRLLVL.

The chain joins TRBV7-2 to TRBJ2-5, with TRBD2 matching 11 bases. Looked up from germline, CDR1 is SGHTA and CDR2 is FQGNSA. The CDR3 length is 17 residues. V was clipped by 4 bases and J by 2 bases; unmatched bases: 9. CDR3 sequence: CASSSDLAGGIQETQYF. CDR3 nucleotide sequence: TGTGCCAGCAGCTCCGATTTAGCGGGAGGGATACAAGAGACCCAGTACTTC.

The rearrangement joins TRBV18 to TRBJ2-5, with D unclear. In germline, CDR1 is KGHSH, CDR2 LQKENI. The CDR3 is made up of 15 amino acids. Between the trimmed V and J ends, which lost 0 bases and 0 bases, there was a span of 8 bases. The CDR3: CASSPPPYYQETQYF. CDR3 nucleotide sequence: TGTGCCAGCTCACCACCCCCGTATTACCAAGAGACCCAGTACTTC.

The V call is TRBV12-3 or TRBV12-4, the J call TRBJ1-5; D is unresolved. Trimming took off 6 bases at V and 4 bases at J, with 10 bases between the two ends. The CDR3 is 13 amino acids. CDR3 nucleotides: TGTGCCAGCAGCCCACACCAAAATCAGCCCCAGCATTTT. It codes for CASSPHQNQPQHF.

The chain has TRBV21-1 and TRBJ1-6. TRBV21-1 is deemed a pseudogene. The CDR3 length is 16 residues. The CDR3 bases are TGTGCCAGCCGGGGGGGAGGCCCCGAGGCTCATTCACCCCTCCACTTT. This sequence encodes CASRGGGPEAHSPLHF.

The rearrangement uses TRBV7-8 and TRBJ2-7; 13 bases match TRBD2. The J segment lost 5 bases and the V segment lost 5 bases, leaving 6 bases of the junction unmatched. Germline V lookup: CDR1 SGHVS, CDR2 FQNEAQ. The CDR3 has 15 amino acids. CDR3 amino acids: CASSQRTSGSHEQYF. CDR3 coding DNA: TGTGCCAGCAGCCAAAGGACTAGCGGGAGCCACGAGCAGTACTTC.

This sequence joins TRBV5-4 and TRBJ1-4, with TRBD1 identical over 7 bases. The CDR3 runs 17 residues. Unmatched junction bases numbered 9, after V lost 4 bases and J lost 0 bases. The V gene's germline CDR1 is SGHNT and CDR2 YYREEE (reference sequence). CDR3 protein: CASSPNTGTATNEKLFF. The CDR3 DNA follows: TGTGCCAGCAGCCCCAACACAGGGACAGCAACTAATGAAAAACTGTTTTTT.

The genes are TRBV19 and TRBJ1-5, with D unresolved. CDR3 length: 15 residues. V was cut by 3 bases and J by 4 bases, with 13 bases left in between. Germline CDR1 and CDR2: LNHDA and SQIVND (reference sequence). CDR3 sequence (DNA): TGTGCCAGTAGTATCGGTCAGAGGGTGAATCAGCCCCAGCATTTT. Translated, it gives CASSIGQRVNQPQHF. Drawing the rest from reference TRBV19 and TRBJ1-5, the complete variable domain is DGGITQSPKYLFRKEGQNVTLSCEQNLNHDAMYWYRQDPGQGLRLIYYSQIVNDFQKGDIAEGYSVSREKKESFPLTVTSAQKNPTAFYLCASSIGQRVNQPQHFGDGTRLSIL.

The V and J genes are TRBV5-1 and TRBJ2-2; 9 nucleotides match TRBD2. The CDR3 length is 15 residues. Looked up from germline, CDR1 is SGHRS and CDR2 is YFSETQ. V was clipped by 0 bases and J by 9 bases; unmatched bases: 6. For the CDR3, the DNA is TGCGCCAGCAGCTTGGACCTAGCGGGGAAACGGGAGCTGTTTTTT. This gives the protein CASSLDLAGKRELFF.

A few counts support this clone. CDR3 protein: CAWSEGSLEKLFF. In nucleotides, the CDR3 is TGTGCCTGGAGTGAGGGGTCCCTTGAAAAACTGTTTTTT. The chain is built from TRBV30 and TRBJ1-4, with a weak D call TRBD1 (5 bases). Germline CDR1 and CDR2: GTSNPN and SVGIG (reference sequence). CDR3 size: 13 residues. V lost 1 base, J lost 7 bases, and 10 bases lay in between. Full variable domain (remainder filled in from reference TRBV30 and TRBJ1-4): SQTIHQWPATLVQPVGSPLSLECTVEGTSNPNLYWYRQAAGRGLQLLFYSVGIGQISSEVPQNLSASRPQDRQFILSSKKLLLSDSGFYLCAWSEGSLEKLFFGSGTQLSVL.

The CDR3, as DNA: TGTGCCAGCAGCCTCAGATCGGATGCCCGGGGAGATACGCAGTATTTT. This sequence encodes CASSLRSDARGDTQYF. The gene calls are TRBV11-3 and TRBJ2-3, with D tentatively TRBD2 (5 bases). The V end was cut by 5 bases, the J end by 5 bases, with 20 bases between. This CDR3 has 16 residues. Germline V gene lookup returns CDR1 SGHNT and CDR2 YENEEA. Full variable domain (rest looked up from reference TRBV11-3 and TRBJ2-3): EAGVVQSPRYKIIEKKQPVAFWCNPISGHNTLYWYLQNLGQGPELLIRYENEEAVDDSQLPKDRFSAERLKGVDSTLKIQPAELGDSAVYLCASSLRSDARGDTQYFGPGTRLTVL.